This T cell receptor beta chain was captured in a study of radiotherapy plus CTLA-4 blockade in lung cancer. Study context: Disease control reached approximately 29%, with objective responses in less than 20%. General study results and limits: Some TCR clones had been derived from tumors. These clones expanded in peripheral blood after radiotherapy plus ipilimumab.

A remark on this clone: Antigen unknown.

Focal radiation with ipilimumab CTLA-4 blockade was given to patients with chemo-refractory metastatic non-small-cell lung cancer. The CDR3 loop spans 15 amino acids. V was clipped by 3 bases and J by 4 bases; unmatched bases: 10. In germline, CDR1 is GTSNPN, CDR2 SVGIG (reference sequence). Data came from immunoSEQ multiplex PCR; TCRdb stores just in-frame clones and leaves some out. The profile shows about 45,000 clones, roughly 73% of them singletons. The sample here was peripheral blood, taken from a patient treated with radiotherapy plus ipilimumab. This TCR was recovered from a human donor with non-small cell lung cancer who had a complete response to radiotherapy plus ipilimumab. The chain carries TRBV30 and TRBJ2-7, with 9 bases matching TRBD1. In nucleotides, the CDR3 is TGTGCCTGGAGCACCAAGGACAGGGGTTGGTACGAGCAGTACTTC. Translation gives CAWSTKDRGWYEQYF.